What follows describes a single TCR beta chain. The antigen remains undetermined. Treatment of the sample: roughly 11-day PBMC culture with coronavirus spike peptide pools or control peptides (ViraFEST assay). Ahead of the COVID-19 pandemic (2011-2018), the CD4+ T cells of the unexposed donor were collected. In the ViraFEST assay, peptide-pool expansion preceded TCR sequencing of expanded clonotypes. Half-medium replacement with fresh IL-2 medium took place on days 3 and 7. Scientists separated out CD4+ T cells through negative selection following 10 days in culture. Once obtained from cultured CD4+ T cells, the DNA was sequenced using the Oncomine TCR Beta short-read assay. In this case, cultured CD4+ T cells provided the extracted genomic DNA. A single record per CDR3 protein comes from TCRdb applying MiXCR to the PCR reads. Of roughly 7,600 distinct CDR3 sequences in the sample, roughly 30% are singletons; the top ten hold 13% to 15%.

The record originates from a study of vaccination and CD4 T cells after COVID-19. Study overall: Each control was exposed to a CEFX pool, an HIV-1 Nef pool, or no peptide at all.

The CDR3 runs to 13 residues. J gave up 8 bases and V 6 bases, and 6 bases lay outside the gene matches. Sequencing used CD4+ T cells from blood, cultured in vitro. The rearrangement links TRBV23-1 to TRBJ1-2, with 10 positions matching TRBD1. TRBV23-1 is an ORF for which the function is uncertain. The clonotype was recovered from a human donor in good health. The CDR3 sequence: CASSPGQGCGYTF. The CDR3 DNA follows: TGCGCCAGCAGCCCGGGACAGGGGTGCGGCTACACCTTC.